This TCR beta chain was observed in a study of glioma-infiltrating T cells after dendritic cell vaccination. For the study at large: Dendritic cells derived from monocytes and pulsed with autologous tumor lysate formed the vaccine.

Germline CDR1 is ENHRY and CDR2 is SYGVKD. The CDR3 has 14 residues. V lost 6 bases and J lost 5; bases outside the gene matches: 7. This clone is a singleton in its sample. TCRB CDR3 was amplified from 2 ug genomic DNA or less. Libraries were prepared by immunoSEQ multiplex PCR; TCRdb keeps only in-frame clonotypes and omits some of them. The sample lists around 100,000 clones, roughly four fifths occurring once. The source is a human donor with glioblastoma. The V gene is TRBV10-3, the J gene TRBJ2-5, with 9 nucleotides matching TRBD2. The sample here was blood, taken before dendritic cell vaccination. The CDR3 DNA reads as TGTGCCATCAGGAGTAGCGGGGGCCTTGAGACCCAGTACTTC. This gives the protein CAIRSSGGLETQYF.